This T cell receptor beta chain was sequenced in a study of regulatory T cells in long-lasting Graves disease. Study at large: Those Graves' patients who were newly diagnosed had been on antithyroid drugs under 3 months.

This clonotype was recorded many times. This CDR3 region has 11 residues. Germline V lookup: CDR1 MDHEN, CDR2 SYDVKM. Trimming pared 8 bases from V and 6 bases from J, leaving 8 bases between. The time point here: newly diagnosed GD, antithyroid drugs for less than 3 months. The TCR library was made from RNA that had been extracted from PBMCs in TRIzol. CDR3-region Arm-PCR and iRepertoire HTBI primers produced the TCR beta libraries. A single record per CDR3 protein comes from TCRdb applying MiXCR to the multiplex PCR reads. The sample has under 800,000 distinct CDR3 sequences, less than 20% seen once. These sequences were also reported in another study, on T cells in Graves' hyperthyroidism and ophthalmopathy. Turning to that study: Blood samples included most of the expanded thyroid clonotypes exceeding 0.001. Model output signaled ophthalmopathy a median around 6.9 months ahead of onset.

The TCR comes from a woman aged 25 to 39 with Graves disease. The rearrangement joins TRBV28 to TRBJ1-5, with D hard to call. The sample in question was peripheral blood mononuclear cells (PBMCs), obtained at new diagnosis, from a patient treated with antithyroid drugs. CDR3 amino acids: CASSDSQPQHF. The CDR3 nucleotides are TGTGCCAGCTCCGACTCTCAGCCCCAGCATTTT.